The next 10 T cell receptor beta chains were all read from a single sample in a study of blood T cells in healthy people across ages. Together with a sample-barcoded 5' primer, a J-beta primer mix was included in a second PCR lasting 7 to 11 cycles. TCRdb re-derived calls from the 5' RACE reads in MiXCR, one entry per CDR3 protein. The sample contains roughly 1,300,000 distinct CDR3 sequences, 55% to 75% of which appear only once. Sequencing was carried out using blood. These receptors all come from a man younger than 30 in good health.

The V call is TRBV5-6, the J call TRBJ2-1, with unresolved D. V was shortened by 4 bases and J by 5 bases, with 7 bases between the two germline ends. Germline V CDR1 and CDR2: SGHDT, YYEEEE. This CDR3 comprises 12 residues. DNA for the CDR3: TGTGCCAGCAGCAGGCGGAACAATGAGCAGTTCTTC. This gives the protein CASSRRNNEQFF.

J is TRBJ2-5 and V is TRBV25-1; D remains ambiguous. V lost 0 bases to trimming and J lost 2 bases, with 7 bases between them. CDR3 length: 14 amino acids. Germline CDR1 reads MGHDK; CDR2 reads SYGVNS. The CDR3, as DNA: TGTGCCAGCAGTGAATATAGCCAGCAAGAGACCCAGTACTTC. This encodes CASSEYSQQETQYF.

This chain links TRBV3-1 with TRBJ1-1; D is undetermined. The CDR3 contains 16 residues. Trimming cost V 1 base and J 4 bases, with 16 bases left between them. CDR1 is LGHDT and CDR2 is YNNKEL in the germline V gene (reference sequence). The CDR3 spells CASSQARTGWGTEAFF. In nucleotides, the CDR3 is TGTGCCAGCAGCCAAGCCCGGACCGGGTGGGGCACTGAAGCTTTCTTT.

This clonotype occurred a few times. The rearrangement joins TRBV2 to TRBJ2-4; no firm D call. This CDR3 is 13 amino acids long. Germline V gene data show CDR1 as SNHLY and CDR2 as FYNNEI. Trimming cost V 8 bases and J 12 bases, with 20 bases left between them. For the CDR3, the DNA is TGTGCCAGCCAGACACGAGCCTCCGTGTCTCAGTACTTC. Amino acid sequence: CASQTRASVSQYF.

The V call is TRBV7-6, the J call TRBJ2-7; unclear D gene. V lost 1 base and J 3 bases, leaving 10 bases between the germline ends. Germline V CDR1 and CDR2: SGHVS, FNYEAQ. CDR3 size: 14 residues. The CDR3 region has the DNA TGTGCCAGCAGCTTAGATACCTACCGCTACGAGCAGTACTTC. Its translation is CASSLDTYRYEQYF.

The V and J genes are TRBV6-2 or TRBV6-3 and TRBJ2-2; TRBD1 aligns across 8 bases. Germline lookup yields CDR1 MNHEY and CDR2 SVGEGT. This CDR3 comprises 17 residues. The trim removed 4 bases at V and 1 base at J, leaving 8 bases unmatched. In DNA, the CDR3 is TGTGCCAGCAGTTCCCCGGGACAGGCTCGGAACACCGGGGAGCTGTTTTTT. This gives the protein CASSSPGQARNTGELFF.

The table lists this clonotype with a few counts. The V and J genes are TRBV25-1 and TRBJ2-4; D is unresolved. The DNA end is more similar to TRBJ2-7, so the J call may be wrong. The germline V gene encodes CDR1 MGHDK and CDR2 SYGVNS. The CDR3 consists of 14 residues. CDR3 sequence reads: CASSTTRPPYEQYF. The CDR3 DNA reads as TGTGCCAGCAGTACCACACGACCCCCCTACGAGCAGTACTTC.

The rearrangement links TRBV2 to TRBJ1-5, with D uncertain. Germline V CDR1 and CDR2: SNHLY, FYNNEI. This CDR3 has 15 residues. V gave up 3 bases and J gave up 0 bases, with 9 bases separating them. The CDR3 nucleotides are TGTGCCAGCAGTGAGTGGGGTTATAGCAATCAGCCCCAGCATTTT. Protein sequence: CASSEWGYSNQPQHF.

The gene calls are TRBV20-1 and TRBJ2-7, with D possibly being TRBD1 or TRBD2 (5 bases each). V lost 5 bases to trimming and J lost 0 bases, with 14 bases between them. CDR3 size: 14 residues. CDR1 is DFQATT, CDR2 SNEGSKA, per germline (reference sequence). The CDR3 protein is CSASNRGVSYEQYF. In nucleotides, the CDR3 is TGCAGTGCTTCCAATCGAGGGGTCTCCTACGAGCAGTACTTC.

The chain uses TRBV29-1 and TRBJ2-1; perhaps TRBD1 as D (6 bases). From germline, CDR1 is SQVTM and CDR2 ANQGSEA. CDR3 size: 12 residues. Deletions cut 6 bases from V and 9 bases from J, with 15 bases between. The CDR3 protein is CSVSDPDSEQFF. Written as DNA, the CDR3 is TGCAGCGTCTCAGACCCGGACAGTGAGCAGTTCTTC.